This paragraph covers one T cell receptor (beta chain) sequence. Libraries were prepared by immunoSEQ multiplex PCR; TCRdb keeps only in-frame clonotypes and omits some of them. The sample carries approximately 84,000 clones, approximately 94% recorded once. The data were obtained in a study of T cell changes during pregnancy in multiple sclerosis. CDR3 length: 12 amino acids. Germline values: CDR1 LNHNV, CDR2 YYDKDF (reference sequence). V lost 4 bases to trimming and J lost 10 bases; unmatched junction nucleotides: 3. The TCR comes from a female donor with multiple sclerosis, enrolled in a pregnancy study. The chain carries TRBV15 and TRBJ2-3; 9 bases line up with TRBD1. Sample: peripheral blood, taken in the third trimester of pregnancy. In DNA form, the CDR3 reads TGTGCCACCAGCACCGACAGGGGGTCGCAGTATTTT. Protein: CATSTDRGSQYF.